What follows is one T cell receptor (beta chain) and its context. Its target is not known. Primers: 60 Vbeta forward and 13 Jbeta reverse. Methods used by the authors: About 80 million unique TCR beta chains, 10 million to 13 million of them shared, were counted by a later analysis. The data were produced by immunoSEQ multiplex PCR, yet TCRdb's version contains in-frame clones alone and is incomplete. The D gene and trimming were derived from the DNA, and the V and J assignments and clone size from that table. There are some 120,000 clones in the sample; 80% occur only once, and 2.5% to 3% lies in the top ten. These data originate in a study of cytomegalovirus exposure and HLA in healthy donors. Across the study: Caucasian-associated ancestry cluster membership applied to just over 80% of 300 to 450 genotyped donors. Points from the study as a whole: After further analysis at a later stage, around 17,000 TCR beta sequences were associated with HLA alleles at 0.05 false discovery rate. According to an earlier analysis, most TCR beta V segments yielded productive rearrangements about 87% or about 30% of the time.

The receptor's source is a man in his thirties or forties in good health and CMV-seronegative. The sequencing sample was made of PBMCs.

CDR3 coding DNA: TGTGCCAGCAGTGAAAACCCCGTCCGGGAGACCCAGTACTTC. The encoded protein is CASSENPVRETQYF. V and J are TRBV6-1 and TRBJ2-5, with no clear D. The germline V gene encodes CDR1 MNHNS and CDR2 SASEGT. The length of the CDR3 is 14 residues. V was pared by 2 bases and J by 5 bases, with 12 bases between.